This T cell receptor (beta chain) is from a study of T cell changes during pregnancy in multiple sclerosis. The table came from immunoSEQ multiplex PCR; TCRdb's copy has only in-frame clones and leaves some out. Seen here are about 75,000 clones, 94% observed once, and the top ten hold approximately 0.15%. From germline, CDR1 is SGHVS and CDR2 FNYEAQ. With 1 base clipped from V and 6 bases from J, the junction kept 5 bases outside the gene matches. The CDR3 runs 15 residues. The sample consisted of CD4+ T cells from peripheral blood mononuclear cells, taken after pregnancy. The chain carries TRBV7-6 and TRBJ2-1; 8 bases match TRBD2. The source of this sequence is a female donor with multiple sclerosis, enrolled in a pregnancy study. The CDR3 DNA is TGTGCCAGCAGCTTAGAAGCGGGAGCGGTCAATGAGCAGTTCTTC. Protein: CASSLEAGAVNEQFF.